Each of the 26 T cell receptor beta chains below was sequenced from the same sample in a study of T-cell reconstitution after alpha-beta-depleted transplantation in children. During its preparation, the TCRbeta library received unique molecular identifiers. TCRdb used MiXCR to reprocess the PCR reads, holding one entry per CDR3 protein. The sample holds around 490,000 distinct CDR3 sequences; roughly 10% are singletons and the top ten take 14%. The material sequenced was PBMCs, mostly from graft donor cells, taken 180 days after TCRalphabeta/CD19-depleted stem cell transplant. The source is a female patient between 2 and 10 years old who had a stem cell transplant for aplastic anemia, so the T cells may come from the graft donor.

The DNA of the CDR3 is TGTGCCAGCAGCCAAGATCGACGGATCTATGGCTACACCTTC. Amino acid sequence: CASSQDRRIYGYTF. V usage is TRBV14 and J usage is TRBJ1-2; no definite D call. The CDR3 extends over 14 amino acids. Deletions cut 0 bases from V and 4 bases from J, with 9 bases between. The germline gives CDR1 SGHDN, CDR2 FVKESK.

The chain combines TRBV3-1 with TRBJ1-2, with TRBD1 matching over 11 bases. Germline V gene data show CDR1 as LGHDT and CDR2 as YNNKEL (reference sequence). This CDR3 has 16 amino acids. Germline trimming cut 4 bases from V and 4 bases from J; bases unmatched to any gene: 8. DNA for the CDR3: TGTGCCAGCAGCCGCGGCTTCGGGACAGGGGGCTATGGCTACACCTTC. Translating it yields CASSRGFGTGGYGYTF. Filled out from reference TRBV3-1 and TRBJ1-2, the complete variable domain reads DTAVSQTPKYLVTQMGNDKSIKCEQNLGHDTMYWYKQDSKKFLKIMFSYNNKELIINETVPNRFSPKSPDKAHLNLHINSLELGDSAVYFCASSRGFGTGGYGYTFGSGTRLTVV.

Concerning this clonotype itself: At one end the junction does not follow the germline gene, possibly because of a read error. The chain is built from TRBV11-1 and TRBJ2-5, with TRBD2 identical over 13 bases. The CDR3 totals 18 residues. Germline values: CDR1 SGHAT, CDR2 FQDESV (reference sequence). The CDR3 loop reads CTSSSGLAGVLLGETQYF. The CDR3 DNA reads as TGTACCAGCAGTTCCGGACTAGCGGGAGTCCTACTGGGGGAGACCCAGTACTTC.

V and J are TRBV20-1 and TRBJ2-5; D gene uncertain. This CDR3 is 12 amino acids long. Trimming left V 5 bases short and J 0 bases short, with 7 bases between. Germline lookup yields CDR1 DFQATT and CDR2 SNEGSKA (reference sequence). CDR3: CSAGRYQETQYF. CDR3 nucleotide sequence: TGCAGTGCTGGGCGATACCAAGAGACCCAGTACTTC.

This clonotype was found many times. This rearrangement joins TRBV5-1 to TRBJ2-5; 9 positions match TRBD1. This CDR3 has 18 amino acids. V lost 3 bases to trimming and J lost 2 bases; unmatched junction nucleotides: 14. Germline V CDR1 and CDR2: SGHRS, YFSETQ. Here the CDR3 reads CASSSLYPDRGWQETQYF. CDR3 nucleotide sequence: TGCGCCAGCAGCTCCCTTTACCCCGACAGGGGGTGGCAAGAGACCCAGTACTTC.

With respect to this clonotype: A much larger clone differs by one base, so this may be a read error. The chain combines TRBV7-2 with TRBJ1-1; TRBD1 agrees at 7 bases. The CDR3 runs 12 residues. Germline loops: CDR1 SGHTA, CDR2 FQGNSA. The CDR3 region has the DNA TGTGCCGGCAGCACCTTACAGGGGCAAGCTTTCTTT. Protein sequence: CAGSTLQGQAFF. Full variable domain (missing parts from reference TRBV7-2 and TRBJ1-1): GAGVSQSPSNKVTEKGKDVELRCDPISGHTALYWYRQSLGQGLEFLIYFQGNSAPDKSGLPSDRFSAERTGGSVSTLTIQRTQQEDSAVYLCAGSTLQGQAFFGQGTRLTVV.

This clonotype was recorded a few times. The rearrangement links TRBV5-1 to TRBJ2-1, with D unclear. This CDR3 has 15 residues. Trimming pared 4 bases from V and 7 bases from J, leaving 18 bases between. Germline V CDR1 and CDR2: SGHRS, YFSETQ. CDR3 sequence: CASSKEGPRANEQFF. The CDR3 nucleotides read TGCGCCAGCAGCAAGGAAGGGCCTCGGGCAAATGAGCAGTTCTTC.

The CDR3 here is CASSFQGVGRSYNEQFF. The CDR3 nucleotides are TGTGCCAGCAGTTTCCAGGGCGTGGGACGGTCCTACAATGAGCAGTTCTTC. This chain joins TRBV28 and TRBJ2-1; either TRBD1 or TRBD2 may supply D (5 bases each). CDR1 is MDHEN and CDR2 is SYDVKM in the germline V gene. This CDR3 contains 17 residues. Trimming took off 3 bases at V and 1 base at J, with 16 bases between the two ends.

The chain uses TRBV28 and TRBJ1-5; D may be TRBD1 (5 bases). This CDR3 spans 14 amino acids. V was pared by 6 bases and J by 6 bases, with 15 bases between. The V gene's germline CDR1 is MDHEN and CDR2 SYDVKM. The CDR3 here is CASSISQGSQPQHF. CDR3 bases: TGTGCCAGCAGCATAAGTCAGGGATCTCAGCCCCAGCATTTT.

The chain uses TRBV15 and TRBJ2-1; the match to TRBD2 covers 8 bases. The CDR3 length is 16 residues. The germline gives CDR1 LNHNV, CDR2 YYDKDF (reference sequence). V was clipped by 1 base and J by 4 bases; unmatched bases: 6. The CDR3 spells CATSRGGTRDYNEQFF. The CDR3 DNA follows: TGTGCCACCAGCAGAGGTGGGACTAGAGATTACAATGAGCAGTTCTTC.

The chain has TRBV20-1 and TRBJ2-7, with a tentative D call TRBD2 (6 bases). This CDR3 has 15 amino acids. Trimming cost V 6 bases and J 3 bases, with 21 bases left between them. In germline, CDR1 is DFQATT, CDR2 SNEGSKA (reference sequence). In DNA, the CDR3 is TGCAGTGCCCGGGCCGGAGGGCGGAGAAGCTACGAGCAGTACGTC. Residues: CSARAGGRRSYEQYV.

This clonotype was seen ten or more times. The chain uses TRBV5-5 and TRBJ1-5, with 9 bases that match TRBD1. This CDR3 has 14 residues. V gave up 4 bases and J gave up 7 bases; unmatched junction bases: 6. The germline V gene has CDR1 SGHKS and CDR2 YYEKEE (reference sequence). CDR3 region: CASSVGQGSQPQHF. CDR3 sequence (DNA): TGTGCCAGCAGCGTAGGACAGGGGAGCCAGCCCCAGCATTTT.

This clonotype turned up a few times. CDR3 sequence: CASSPGGLNEQFF. CDR3 nucleotides: TGTGCCAGCTCACCGGGAGGCCTGAATGAGCAGTTCTTC. J is TRBJ2-1 and V is TRBV18; D may be TRBD2 (6 bases). The germline gives CDR1 KGHSH, CDR2 LQKENI. Trimming took off 3 bases at V and 7 bases at J, with 10 bases between the two ends. This CDR3 is 13 amino acids long.

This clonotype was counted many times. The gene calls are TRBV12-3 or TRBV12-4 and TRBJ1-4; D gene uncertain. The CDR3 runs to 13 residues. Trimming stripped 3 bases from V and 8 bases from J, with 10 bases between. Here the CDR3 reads CASSFGSNEKLFF. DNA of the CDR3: TGTGCCAGCAGTTTCGGATCAAACGAAAAACTGTTTTTT.

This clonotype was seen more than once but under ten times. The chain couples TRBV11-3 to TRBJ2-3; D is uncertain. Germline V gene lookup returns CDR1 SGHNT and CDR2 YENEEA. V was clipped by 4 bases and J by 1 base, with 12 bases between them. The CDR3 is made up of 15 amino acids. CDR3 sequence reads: CASSSRMAGTDTQYF. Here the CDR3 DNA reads TGTGCCAGCAGCTCCCGGATGGCGGGCACAGATACGCAGTATTTT. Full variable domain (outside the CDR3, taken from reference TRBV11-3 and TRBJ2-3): EAGVVQSPRYKIIEKKQPVAFWCNPISGHNTLYWYLQNLGQGPELLIRYENEEAVDDSQLPKDRFSAERLKGVDSTLKIQPAELGDSAVYLCASSSRMAGTDTQYFGPGTRLTVL.

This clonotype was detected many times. The CDR3 DNA follows: TGCGCCAGCAGCCAACTACCTCCCGGGACAGCGAACACCGGGGAGCTGTTTTTT. It translates to CASSQLPPGTANTGELFF. V and J are TRBV4-1 and TRBJ2-2, with 7 bases lining up with TRBD1. The length of the CDR3 is 18 residues. The germline V gene has CDR1 MGHRA and CDR2 YSYEKL. Germline trimming cut 2 bases from V and 0 bases from J; bases unmatched to any gene: 9.

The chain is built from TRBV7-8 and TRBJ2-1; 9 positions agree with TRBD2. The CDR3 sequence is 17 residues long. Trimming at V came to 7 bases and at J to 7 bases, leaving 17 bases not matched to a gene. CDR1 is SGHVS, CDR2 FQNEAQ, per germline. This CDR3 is CASKKEREEVLGNEQFF. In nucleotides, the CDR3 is TGTGCCAGCAAAAAAGAGCGGGAGGAGGTATTAGGAAATGAGCAGTTCTTC.

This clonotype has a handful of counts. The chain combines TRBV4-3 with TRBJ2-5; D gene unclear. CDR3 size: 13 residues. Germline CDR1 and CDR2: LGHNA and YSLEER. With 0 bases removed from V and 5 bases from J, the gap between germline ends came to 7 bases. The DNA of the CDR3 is TGCGCCAGCAGCCAAGAGATGTACGAGACCCAGTACTTC. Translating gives CASSQEMYETQYF.

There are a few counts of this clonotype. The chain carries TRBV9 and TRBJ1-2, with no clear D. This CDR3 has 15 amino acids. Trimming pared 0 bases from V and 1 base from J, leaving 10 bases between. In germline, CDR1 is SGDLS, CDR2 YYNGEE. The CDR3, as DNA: TGTGCCAGCAGCGTAGGAGGGAGTTATAACTATGGCTACACCTTC. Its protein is CASSVGGSYNYGYTF.

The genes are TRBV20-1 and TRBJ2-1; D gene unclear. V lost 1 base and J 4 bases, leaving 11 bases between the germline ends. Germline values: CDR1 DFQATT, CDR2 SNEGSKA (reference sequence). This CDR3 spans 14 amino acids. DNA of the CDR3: TGCAGTGCTAGAGTTCCCGGCCTTTACAATGAGCAGTTCTTC. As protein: CSARVPGLYNEQFF.

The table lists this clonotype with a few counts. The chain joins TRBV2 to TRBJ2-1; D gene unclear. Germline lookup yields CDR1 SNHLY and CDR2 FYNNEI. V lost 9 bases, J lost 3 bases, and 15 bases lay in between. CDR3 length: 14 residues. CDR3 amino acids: CASLDPIFYNEQFF. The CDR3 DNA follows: TGTGCCAGTTTAGACCCGATCTTCTACAATGAGCAGTTCTTC. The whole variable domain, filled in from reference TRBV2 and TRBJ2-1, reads EPEVTQTPSHQVTQMGQEVILRCVPISNHLYFYWYRQILGQKVEFLVSFYNNEISEKSEIFDDQFSVERPDGSNFTLKIRSTKLEDSAMYFCASLDPIFYNEQFFGPGTRLTVL.

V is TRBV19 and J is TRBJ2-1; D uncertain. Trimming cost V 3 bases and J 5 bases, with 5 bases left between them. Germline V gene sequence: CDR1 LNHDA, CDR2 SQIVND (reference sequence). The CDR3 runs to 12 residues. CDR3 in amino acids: CASSMTNNEQFF. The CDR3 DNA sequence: TGTGCCAGTAGTATGACAAACAATGAGCAGTTCTTC.

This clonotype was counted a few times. CDR3 in DNA: TGCAGCGTTGCCACGGCCTACGAGCAGTACGTC. This codes for CSVATAYEQYV. V is TRBV29-1 and J is TRBJ2-7; D unclear. This CDR3 has 11 amino acids. Germline loops: CDR1 SQVTM, CDR2 ANQGSEA. Trimming removed 4 bases at V and 2 bases at J, with 6 bases between.

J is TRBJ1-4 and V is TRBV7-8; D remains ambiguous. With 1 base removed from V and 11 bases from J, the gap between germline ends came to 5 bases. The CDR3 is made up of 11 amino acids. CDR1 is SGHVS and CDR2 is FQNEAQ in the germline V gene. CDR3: CASSLDSKLFF. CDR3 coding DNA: TGTGCCAGCAGCTTAGATTCGAAACTGTTTTTT.

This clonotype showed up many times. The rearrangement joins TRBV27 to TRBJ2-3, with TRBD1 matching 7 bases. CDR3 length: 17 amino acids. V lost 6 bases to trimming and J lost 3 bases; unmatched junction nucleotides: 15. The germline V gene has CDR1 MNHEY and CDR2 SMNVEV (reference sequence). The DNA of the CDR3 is TGTGCCAGCAGCCCGACAGGGCCATCACTACGTACAGATACGCAGTATTTT. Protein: CASSPTGPSLRTDTQYF.

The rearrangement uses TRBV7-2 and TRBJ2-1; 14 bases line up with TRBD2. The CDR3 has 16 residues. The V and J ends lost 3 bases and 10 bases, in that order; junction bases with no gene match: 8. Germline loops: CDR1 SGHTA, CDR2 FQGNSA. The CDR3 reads CASSLSGTSGSYEQFF. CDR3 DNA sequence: TGTGCCAGCAGCTTGTCCGGGACTAGCGGGAGTTACGAGCAGTTCTTC.